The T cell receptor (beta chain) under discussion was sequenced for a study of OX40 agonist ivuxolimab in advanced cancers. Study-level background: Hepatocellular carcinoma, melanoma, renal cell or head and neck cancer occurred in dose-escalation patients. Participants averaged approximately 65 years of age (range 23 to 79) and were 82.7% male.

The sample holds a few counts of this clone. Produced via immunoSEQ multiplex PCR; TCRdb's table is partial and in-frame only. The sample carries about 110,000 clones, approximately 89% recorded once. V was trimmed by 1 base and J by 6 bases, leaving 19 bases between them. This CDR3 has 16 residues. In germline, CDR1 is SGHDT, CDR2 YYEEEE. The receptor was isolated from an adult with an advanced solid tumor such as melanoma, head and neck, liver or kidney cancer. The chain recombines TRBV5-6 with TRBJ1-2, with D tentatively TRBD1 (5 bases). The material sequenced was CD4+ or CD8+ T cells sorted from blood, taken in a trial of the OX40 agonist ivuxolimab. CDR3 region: CASSLTDTRTHNGYTF. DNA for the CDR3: TGTGCCAGCAGCTTGACAGACACAAGGACACATAATGGCTACACCTTC.